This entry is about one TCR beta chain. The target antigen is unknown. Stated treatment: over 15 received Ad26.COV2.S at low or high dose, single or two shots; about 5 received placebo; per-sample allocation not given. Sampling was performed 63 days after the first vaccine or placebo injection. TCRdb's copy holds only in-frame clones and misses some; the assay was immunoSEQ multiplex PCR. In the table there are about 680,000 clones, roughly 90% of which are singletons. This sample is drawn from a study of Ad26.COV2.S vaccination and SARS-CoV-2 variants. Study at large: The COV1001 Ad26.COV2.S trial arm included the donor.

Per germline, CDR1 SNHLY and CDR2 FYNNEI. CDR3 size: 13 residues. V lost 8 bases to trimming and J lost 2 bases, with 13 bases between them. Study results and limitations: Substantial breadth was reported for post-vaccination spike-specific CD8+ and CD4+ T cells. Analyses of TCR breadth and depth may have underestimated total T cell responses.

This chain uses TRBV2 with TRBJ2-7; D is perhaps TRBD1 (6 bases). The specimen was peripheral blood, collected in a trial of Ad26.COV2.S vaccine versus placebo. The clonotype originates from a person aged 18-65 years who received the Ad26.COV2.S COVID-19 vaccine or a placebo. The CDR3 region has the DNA TGTGCCAGCGAGGGGGACACCACCTACGAGCAGTACTTC. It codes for CASEGDTTYEQYF. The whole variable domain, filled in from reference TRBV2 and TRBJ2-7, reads EPEVTQTPSHQVTQMGQEVILRCVPISNHLYFYWYRQILGQKVEFLVSFYNNEISEKSEIFDDQFSVERPDGSNFTLKIRSTKLEDSAMYFCASEGDTTYEQYFGPGTRLTVT.